This T cell receptor (beta chain) was documented in a study of blood T cell repertoires in COVID-19. The overall study: Researchers got acute and convalescent COVID-19 samples from the United States, Italy and Spain. Sources were T cells, B-cell-depleted T cells, or PBMCs; the material itself was cDNA or gDNA.

The method was immunoSEQ multiplex PCR; TCRdb's version includes in-frame clones alone and lacks a portion of them. This sample carries approximately 180,000 clones, 75% to 90% of them seen once, and the ten largest clones take over 2%. The ends lost 1 base at V and 1 base at J; junction bases unmatched: 9. CDR1 LNHDA and CDR2 SQIVND come from the germline V gene (reference sequence). The CDR3 loop spans 17 amino acids. Across 24 US areas, participants ranged in age from roughly 18 to 95 years. The sequence was collected from a woman aged 40 to 50 with acute COVID-19. This sequence joins TRBV19 and TRBJ1-1; 7 bases match TRBD1. Sample: PBMCs or T cells enriched from blood (not recorded which). The CDR3 DNA is TGTGCCAGTAGTATAGTCTCCGCCGGGACAGAGAACACTGAAGCTTTCTTT. Translating it yields CASSIVSAGTENTEAFF.